Each of the 10 T cell receptor beta chains below was sequenced from the same sample in a study of shared clonotypes between healthy human individuals. TCRdb's copy holds only in-frame clones and misses some; the assay was immunoSEQ multiplex PCR. The data show approximately 2,200,000 clones, with about 93% seen just once and about 1.8% held by the top ten. Only CD45RO-negative cells positively selected for CCR7 counted as naive CD8 cells, so terminally differentiated effector memory CD45RA+ cells were excluded. The specimen was naive CD8+ T cells from PBMCs. These receptors originate from a man in his late teens or twenties in good health. Some clones in this sample may be carry-over from other donors' samples.

The chain links TRBV28 to TRBJ1-2; D gene ambiguous. CDR1 MDHEN and CDR2 SYDVKM come from the germline V gene. Trimming removed 2 bases at V and 2 bases at J, with 18 bases between. This CDR3 comprises 17 residues. The CDR3 DNA follows: TGTGCCAGCAGTTTAGGTACAGCCTTCCACGTAAACTATGGCTACACCTTC. This sequence encodes CASSLGTAFHVNYGYTF.

This clone was found once. The gene calls are TRBV4-3 and TRBJ2-1; D is perhaps TRBD2 (6 bases). CDR3 size: 16 residues. V was clipped by 0 bases and J by 5 bases, with 14 bases between them. Germline V lookup: CDR1 LGHNA, CDR2 YSLEER. CDR3 amino acids: CASSQDPTGANNEQFF. CDR3 sequence (DNA): TGCGCCAGCAGCCAAGATCCAACGGGAGCGAACAATGAGCAGTTCTTC.

The V gene is TRBV10-3, the J gene TRBJ2-7; 10 positions match TRBD2. In germline, CDR1 is ENHRY, CDR2 SYGVKD. With 5 bases clipped from V and 5 bases from J, the junction kept 9 bases outside the gene matches. The CDR3 contains 15 residues. CDR3 region: CAISLSSGSHHEQYF. The DNA of the CDR3 is TGTGCCATCAGTCTATCTAGCGGGAGTCACCACGAGCAGTACTTC.

The chain combines TRBV5-1 with TRBJ2-6, with 12 bases lining up with TRBD1. This CDR3 spans 19 amino acids. V gave up 4 bases and J gave up 3 bases; unmatched junction bases: 11. The V gene's germline CDR1 is SGHRS and CDR2 YFSETQ. The CDR3 region is CASSIGTGGAERGANVLTF. CDR3 sequence (DNA): TGCGCCAGCAGCATAGGGACAGGGGGCGCGGAACGTGGGGCCAACGTCCTGACTTTC.

This clone was counted a single time. The chain combines TRBV15 with TRBJ1-2; 10 positions agree with TRBD1. Germline values: CDR1 LNHNV, CDR2 YYDKDF (reference sequence). The CDR3 is 16 amino acids. The trim removed 4 bases at V and 7 bases at J, leaving 12 bases unmatched. For the CDR3, the DNA is TGTGCCACCAGCAAAAACCGGGACAGGGGATTATCTGGCTACACCTTC. Translated, it gives CATSKNRDRGLSGYTF. The entire variable domain, with the rest obtained from reference TRBV15 and TRBJ1-2, is as follows: DAMVIQNPRYQVTQFGKPVTLSCSQTLNHNVMYWYQQKSSQAPKLLFHYYDKDFNNEADTPDNFQSRRPNTSFCFLDIRSPGLGDTAMYLCATSKNRDRGLSGYTFGSGTRLTVV.

This clone was seen more than once but under ten times. The same CDR3 is also encoded by other DNA sequences in this sample. This chain connects TRBV27 to TRBJ2-1, with D unresolved. CDR1 and CDR2 (germline): MNHEY, SMNVEV (reference sequence). V was shortened by 2 bases and J by 3 bases, with 5 bases between the two germline ends. There are 13 residues in the CDR3. For the CDR3, the DNA is TGTGCCAGCAGTTTAGCCAGCTACAATGAGCAGTTCTTC. This encodes CASSLASYNEQFF.

CDR3 DNA sequence: TGTGCCAGTAGTCCGAGCACCGGGACAGGGATACATCAGCCCCAGCATTTT. Its translation is CASSPSTGTGIHQPQHF. The chain employs TRBV19 and TRBJ1-5; TRBD1 aligns across 9 bases. J lost 5 bases, V lost 5 bases, and 13 bases had no gene match. Germline V gives CDR1 LNHDA, CDR2 SQIVND (reference sequence). There are 17 residues in the CDR3.

This clone was picked up a small number of times. The same CDR3 can be traced to other DNA sequences in this sample. The rearrangement links TRBV10-3 to TRBJ2-1; 14 nucleotides match TRBD2. Germline CDR1 is ENHRY and CDR2 is SYGVKD. V gave up 10 bases and J gave up 3 bases; unmatched junction bases: 2. The CDR3 loop spans 14 amino acids. The DNA for the CDR3 is TGTGCCACCGGGACTAGCGGGAGCTACAATGAGCAGTTCTTC. Translation gives CATGTSGSYNEQFF.

The V gene is TRBV10-1, the J gene TRBJ2-5; D possibly corresponds to TRBD2 (7 bases). There are 17 residues in the CDR3. The V and J ends lost 2 bases and 5 bases respectively, with 21 bases between them. The germline CDR1 and CDR2 sequences are WNHNN and SYGVQD (reference sequence). The CDR3 here is CASSEGTTGTNGETQYF. CDR3 in DNA: TGCGCCAGCAGTGAGGGGACAACAGGGACTAACGGGGAGACCCAGTACTTC.

This chain links TRBV14 with TRBJ2-3; D uncertain. Trimming pared 2 bases from V and 5 bases from J, leaving 5 bases between. Germline CDR1 reads SGHDN; CDR2 reads FVKESK. The CDR3 runs to 12 residues. The CDR3 DNA reads as TGTGCCAGCAGCCAACTTCTAGATACGCAGTATTTT. Its translation is CASSQLLDTQYF.